This T cell receptor (beta chain) was found in a study of T cell responses to AZD1222 COVID-19 vaccine. Study-level points and caveats: Clonal diversity was possibly underestimated, and the donors were mostly white British, with more females. Close to half of all spike-specific TCRs reportedly target regions of the variants that are unmutated. Repertoires were obtained only post-peak T cell response.

The data were produced by immunoSEQ multiplex PCR, yet TCRdb's version contains in-frame clones alone and is incomplete. The top ten hold approximately 1.3% of the sample, which has 150,000 or so clones, roughly nine tenths seen once. For this clone: As yet, its antigen is unknown.

Combined were second doses at about 4 or about 12 weeks. Germline V lookup: CDR1 MNHEY, CDR2 SMNVEV (reference sequence). The V segment lost 8 bases and the J segment 3 bases; nucleotides outside the gene matches: 12. This CDR3 is built from 16 residues. This sequence joins TRBV27 and TRBJ2-1; 8 nucleotides match TRBD2. This TCR came from an adult who received the AZD1222 COVID-19 vaccine. The specimen comprised peripheral blood, sampled 28 days after the second AZD1222 dose. In DNA, the CDR3 is TGTGCCAGCGGGTTTAGGCTACTAGCGGACTACAATGAGCAGTTCTTC. Translation gives CASGFRLLADYNEQFF.